The 23 T cell receptor beta chains in this list originate from one sample, sequenced in a study of a mutant IDH1 vaccine in newly diagnosed glioma. The antigens these receptors bind are not known. Here immunoSEQ multiplex PCR was the method, and the copy in TCRdb shows in-frame clones only, minus some. Of around 30,000 clones listed, about 86% are singletons. Time point meaning: week 47, end of study. Alongside topical imiquimod, each dose of vaccine comprised 300 ug of mutant IDH1 20-mer peptide. Specimen: PBMCs, collected from a glioma patient whose treatment included an IDH1 peptide vaccine. The receptors here all came from a woman aged 25 to 45 with glioma.

This clone has more than one count but fewer than ten. This chain connects TRBV19 to TRBJ2-3; the D gene is possibly TRBD2 (5 bases). Germline lookup yields CDR1 LNHDA and CDR2 SQIVND (reference sequence). Trimming left V 4 bases short and J 6 bases short, with 11 bases between. The CDR3 loop spans 13 amino acids. CDR3 amino acids: CASSSTVADTQYF. Written as DNA, the CDR3 is TGTGCCAGTAGTAGCACGGTAGCGGATACGCAGTATTTT.

The J gene is TRBJ2-7, the V gene TRBV6-1; D is tentatively TRBD1 or TRBD2 (7 bases each). The CDR3 length is 14 residues. Germline CDR1 reads MNHNS; CDR2 reads SASEGT. With 0 bases removed from V and 6 bases from J, the gap between germline ends came to 12 bases. Written as DNA, the CDR3 is TGTGCCAGCAGTGAAGCCCAGGGGGGGAGCGAGCAGTACTTC. Amino acids: CASSEAQGGSEQYF.

V is TRBV6-5 and J is TRBJ1-1; D call uncertain. This CDR3 spans 13 amino acids. The V end was cut by 6 bases, the J end by 9 bases, with 17 bases between. CDR1 and CDR2 (germline): MNHEY, SVGAGI. The DNA of the CDR3 is TGTGCCAGCAGCACCTTGGGCCCCCCTAAAGCTTTCTTT. It specifies CASSTLGPPKAFF.

The chain recombines TRBV5-1 with TRBJ2-3, with D perhaps matching TRBD1 or TRBD2 (8 bases each). The germline CDR1 and CDR2 sequences are SGHRS and YFSETQ. The V end was cut by 5 bases, the J end by 2 bases, with 24 bases between. This CDR3 region has 18 residues. DNA for the CDR3: TGCGCCAGCAGTTCACAGGGGGTATCTAGCGGGCTCACAGATACGCAGTATTTT. It specifies CASSSQGVSSGLTDTQYF.

The chain carries TRBV9 and TRBJ2-5; 9 bases map to TRBD2. Trimming removed 2 bases from V and 2 bases from J; junction bases left unmatched: 7. Germline V lookup: CDR1 SGDLS, CDR2 YYNGEE. CDR3 length: 16 amino acids. CDR3 amino acids: CASSVGRAGGQETQYF. In DNA, the CDR3 is TGTGCCAGCAGCGTCGGGAGAGCGGGGGGTCAAGAGACCCAGTACTTC.

This clone appeared a single time. The genes are TRBV5-6 and TRBJ2-2, with 9 bases that match TRBD2. This CDR3 comprises 15 residues. Per germline, CDR1 SGHDT and CDR2 YYEEEE. With 4 bases clipped from V and 5 bases from J, the junction kept 6 bases outside the gene matches. The CDR3 nucleotides are TGTGCCAGCAGCCCCGGACTAGCGCGGACCGGGGAGCTGTTTTTT. Its protein product is CASSPGLARTGELFF.

Remarks on this clone: Likely a read error: the CDR3 ends without its conserved phenylalanine or tryptophan. The DNA is left out, because the CDR3 cannot be placed on it with certainty; the CDR3 is given as TCRdb lists it. This chain links TRBV6-1 with TRBJ1-1. CDR1 and CDR2 (germline): MNHNS, SASEGT. The CDR3 is 13 residues long, counting both termini. This CDR3 is CASILALNTEAFL.

The gene calls are TRBV9 and TRBJ1-1; D possibly corresponds to TRBD1 (5 bases). Germline CDR1 reads SGDLS; CDR2 reads YYNGEE. V was shortened by 3 bases and J by 5 bases, with 14 bases between the two germline ends. CDR3 length: 14 amino acids. In DNA form, the CDR3 reads TGTGCCAGCAGCGGCAGGGAATGGGCAACTGAAGCTTTCTTT. Its protein is CASSGREWATEAFF.

The V and J genes are TRBV4-1 and TRBJ2-3; TRBD1 agrees at 7 bases. This CDR3 has 16 residues. Losses at the gene ends were 7 bases for V and 0 bases for J; bases not matched to a gene: 10. Germline V gene sequence: CDR1 MGHRA, CDR2 YSYEKL. Written as DNA, the CDR3 is TGCGCCAGCACCCCGCTGGACAGGATTAGCACAGATACGCAGTATTTT. This sequence encodes CASTPLDRISTDTQYF.

This rearrangement joins TRBV2 to TRBJ2-7; D may be TRBD1 (7 bases). CDR3 length equals 15 residues. CDR1 is SNHLY and CDR2 is FYNNEI in the germline V gene. V was trimmed by 1 base and J by 7 bases, leaving 17 bases between them. The CDR3 DNA reads TGTGCCAGCAGTGAAGGGAGGGGGCGGGCCTGGGAGCAGTACTTC. This translates into CASSEGRGRAWEQYF.

The V gene is TRBV19, the J gene TRBJ2-7, with 9 nucleotides matching TRBD1. The CDR3 covers 14 residues. V was pared by 1 base and J by 3 bases, with 1 base of the junction left unmatched. The germline gives CDR1 LNHDA, CDR2 SQIVND (reference sequence). The chain's CDR3 is CASSIGQGGYEQYF. The CDR3 nucleotides are TGTGCCAGTAGTATAGGACAGGGGGGCTACGAGCAGTACTTC.

CDR3 bases: TGTGCCAGCAGCCAAGAAACGGACAGGGATCAGCCCCAGCATTTT. Translated, it gives CASSQETDRDQPQHF. V and J are TRBV7-8 and TRBJ1-5, with 8 bases identical to TRBD1. The CDR3 is 15 amino acids. V lost 5 bases and J lost 5; bases outside the gene matches: 8. Germline-derived CDR1 and CDR2 are SGHVS and FQNEAQ.

The chain has TRBV30 and TRBJ1-5, with 10 nucleotides matching TRBD1. Trimming cost V 4 bases and J 7 bases; bases outside gene matches: 7. This CDR3 is 14 amino acids long. The germline CDR1 and CDR2 sequences are GTSNPN and SVGIG (reference sequence). The CDR3: CAWTTGQGEQPQHF. Here the CDR3 DNA reads TGTGCCTGGACCACCGGACAGGGGGAACAGCCCCAGCATTTT.

The chain employs TRBV9 and TRBJ1-1, with 7 nucleotides matching TRBD1. CDR1 SGDLS and CDR2 YYNGEE come from the germline V gene. The CDR3 contains 12 residues. Trimming cost V 0 bases and J 11 bases; bases outside gene matches: 4. The CDR3 spells CASSVDQGVAFF. CDR3 coding DNA: TGTGCCAGCAGCGTAGACCAGGGGGTGGCTTTCTTT.

A few counts support this clone. The CDR3 coding sequence is TGCGCCAGCGGACAGGGCTACAATGAGCAGTTCTTC. This translates into CASGQGYNEQFF. The chain links TRBV5-1 to TRBJ2-1, with TRBD1 identical over 8 bases. Losses at the gene ends were 7 bases for V and 3 bases for J; bases not matched to a gene: 0. The CDR3 covers 12 residues. Germline CDR1 is SGHRS and CDR2 is YFSETQ.

The chain couples TRBV5-4 to TRBJ2-5; 8 nucleotides line up with TRBD1. CDR1 is SGHNT and CDR2 is YYREEE in the germline V gene (reference sequence). The CDR3 length is 15 residues. With V trimmed by 4 bases and J by 5 bases, 10 bases remained unmatched. The CDR3: CASSPTDRATETQYF. CDR3 in DNA: TGTGCCAGCAGCCCGACGGACAGGGCGACGGAGACCCAGTACTTC. The entire variable domain, with the rest obtained from reference TRBV5-4 and TRBJ2-5, is as follows: ETGVTQSPTHLIKTRGQQVTLRCSSQSGHNTVSWYQQALGQGPQFIFQYYREEENGRGNFPPRFSGLQFPNYSSELNVNALELDDSALYLCASSPTDRATETQYFGPGTRLLVL.

The rearrangement links TRBV7-9 to TRBJ1-2; 7 bases match TRBD1. V gave up 5 bases and J gave up 4 bases; unmatched junction bases: 10. Germline V gives CDR1 SEHNR, CDR2 FQNEAQ (reference sequence). This CDR3 comprises 15 residues. CDR3 in amino acids: CASSHTGDQRYGYTF. DNA of the CDR3: TGTGCCAGCAGCCATACAGGGGACCAGCGCTATGGCTACACCTTC.

Remarks on this clone: The same CDR3 also results from other DNA sequences found in this sample. The V and J genes are TRBV19 and TRBJ2-3, with TRBD2 identical over 9 bases. The V gene's germline CDR1 is LNHDA and CDR2 SQIVND (reference sequence). V lost 3 bases to trimming and J lost 3 bases; unmatched junction nucleotides: 4. The CDR3 runs 15 residues. DNA for the CDR3: TGTGCCAGTAGTATCGCGGGGGGGGGTACAGATACGCAGTATTTT. Translated: CASSIAGGGTDTQYF.

This chain uses TRBV5-1 with TRBJ1-5; perhaps TRBD1 as D (5 bases). Germline values: CDR1 SGHRS, CDR2 YFSETQ. The length of the CDR3 is 16 residues. V shed 2 bases and J shed 4 bases, with 16 bases lying between them. The CDR3 bases are TGCGCCAGCAGCTTCTGGGGCCCCCAAGGGAATCAGCCCCAGCATTTT. Amino acids: CASSFWGPQGNQPQHF.

This clone turned up a few times. The chain combines TRBV4-1 with TRBJ1-5; D perhaps matches TRBD1 (6 bases). The CDR3 extends over 13 amino acids. The germline CDR1 and CDR2 sequences are MGHRA and YSYEKL. V dropped 4 bases and J dropped 4 bases, with 8 bases sitting between them. CDR3 in DNA: TGCGCCAGCAGCCTGGACAGTAATCAGCCCCAGCATTTT. Residues: CASSLDSNQPQHF.

The V call is TRBV7-9, the J call TRBJ2-2; D possibly corresponds to TRBD1 (5 bases). Trimming stripped 1 base from V and 0 bases from J, with 9 bases between. This CDR3 is built from 16 residues. The germline CDR1 and CDR2 sequences are SEHNR and FQNEAQ (reference sequence). The CDR3 spells CASSLVRTTNTGELFF. CDR3 bases: TGTGCCAGCAGCTTAGTGAGGACAACGAACACCGGGGAGCTGTTTTTT. Together with reference TRBV7-9 and TRBJ2-2, the CDR3 gives the full variable domain: DTGVSQNPRHKITKRGQNVTFRCDPISEHNRLYWYRQTLGQGPEFLTYFQNEAQLEKSRLLSDRFSAERPKGSFSTLEIQRTEQGDSAMYLCASSLVRTTNTGELFFGEGSRLTVL.

The gene calls are TRBV4-1 and TRBJ1-5, with D unclear. CDR1 is MGHRA and CDR2 is YSYEKL in the germline V gene. The V and J ends lost 0 bases and 4 bases respectively, with 7 bases between them. CDR3 size: 14 residues. The DNA of the CDR3 is TGCGCCAGCAGCCAAGATCACGCTAATCAGCCCCAGCATTTT. Its protein product is CASSQDHANQPQHF.

The CDR3 region is CASSYGDRTNTEAFF. The CDR3 nucleotides read TGTGCCAGCAGTTACGGGGACAGAACGAACACTGAAGCTTTCTTT. J is TRBJ1-1 and V is TRBV6-5; 7 positions match TRBD1. The trim removed 2 bases at V and 1 base at J, leaving 4 bases unmatched. This CDR3 region has 15 residues. Germline CDR1 is MNHEY and CDR2 is SVGAGI.